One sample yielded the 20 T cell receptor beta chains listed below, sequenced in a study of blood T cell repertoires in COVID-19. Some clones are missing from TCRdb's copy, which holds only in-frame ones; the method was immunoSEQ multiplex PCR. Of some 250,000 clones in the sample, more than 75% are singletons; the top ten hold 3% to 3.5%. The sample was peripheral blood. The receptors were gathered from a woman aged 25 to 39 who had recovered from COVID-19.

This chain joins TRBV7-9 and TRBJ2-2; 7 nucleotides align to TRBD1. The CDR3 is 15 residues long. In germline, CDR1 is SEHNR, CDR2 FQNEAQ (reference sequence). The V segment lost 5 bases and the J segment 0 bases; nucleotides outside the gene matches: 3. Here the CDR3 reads CASSRQGSNTGELFF. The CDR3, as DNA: TGTGCCAGCAGCCGACAGGGCTCGAACACCGGGGAGCTGTTTTTT.

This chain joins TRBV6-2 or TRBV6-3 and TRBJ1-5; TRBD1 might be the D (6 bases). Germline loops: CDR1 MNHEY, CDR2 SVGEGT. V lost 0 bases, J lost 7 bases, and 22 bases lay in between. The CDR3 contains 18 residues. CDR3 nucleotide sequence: TGTGCCAGCAGTTACTCGTTCGGCAACAGGGATCGGTTACAGCCCCAGCATTTT. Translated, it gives CASSYSFGNRDRLQPQHF.

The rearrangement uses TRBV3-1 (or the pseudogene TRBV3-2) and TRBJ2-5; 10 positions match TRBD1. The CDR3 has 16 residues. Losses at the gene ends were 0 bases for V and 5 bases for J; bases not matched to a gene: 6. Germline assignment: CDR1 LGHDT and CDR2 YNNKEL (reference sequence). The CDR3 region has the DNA TGTGCCAGCAGCCAAGACCTGGGACAGGGGTTGGAGACCCAGTACTTC. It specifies CASSQDLGQGLETQYF.

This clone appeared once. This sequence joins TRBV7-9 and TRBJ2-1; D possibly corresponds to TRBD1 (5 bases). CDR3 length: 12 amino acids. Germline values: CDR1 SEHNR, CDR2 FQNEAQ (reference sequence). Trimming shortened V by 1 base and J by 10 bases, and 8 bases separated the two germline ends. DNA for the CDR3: TGTGCCAGCAGCTTAGTACAGGTAGAGCAGTTCTTC. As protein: CASSLVQVEQFF.

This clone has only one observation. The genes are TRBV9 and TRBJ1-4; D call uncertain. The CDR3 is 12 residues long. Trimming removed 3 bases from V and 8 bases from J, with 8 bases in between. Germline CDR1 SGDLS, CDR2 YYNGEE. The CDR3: CASSGLDEKLFF. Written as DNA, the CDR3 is TGTGCCAGCAGCGGGCTAGACGAAAAACTGTTTTTT.

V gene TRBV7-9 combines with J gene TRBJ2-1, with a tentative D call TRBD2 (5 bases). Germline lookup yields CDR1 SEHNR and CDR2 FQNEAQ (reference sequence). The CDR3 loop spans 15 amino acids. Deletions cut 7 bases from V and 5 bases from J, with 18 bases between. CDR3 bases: TGTGCCAGCACCGCGAGAGGGCTTCGGGACAATGAGCAGTTCTTC. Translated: CASTARGLRDNEQFF.

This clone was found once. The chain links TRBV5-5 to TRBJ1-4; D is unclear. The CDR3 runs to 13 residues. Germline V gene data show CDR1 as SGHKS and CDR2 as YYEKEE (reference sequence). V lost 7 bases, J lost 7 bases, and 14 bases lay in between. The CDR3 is CASSHLGAEKLFF. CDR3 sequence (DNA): TGTGCCAGCTCACATCTGGGAGCTGAAAAACTGTTTTTT.

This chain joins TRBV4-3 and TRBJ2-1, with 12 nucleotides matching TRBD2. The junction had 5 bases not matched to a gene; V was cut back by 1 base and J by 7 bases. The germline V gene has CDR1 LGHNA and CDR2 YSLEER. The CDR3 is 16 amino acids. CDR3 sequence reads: CASSQVATSGGNEQFF. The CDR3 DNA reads TGCGCCAGCAGCCAAGTCGCCACTAGCGGGGGGAATGAGCAGTTCTTC.

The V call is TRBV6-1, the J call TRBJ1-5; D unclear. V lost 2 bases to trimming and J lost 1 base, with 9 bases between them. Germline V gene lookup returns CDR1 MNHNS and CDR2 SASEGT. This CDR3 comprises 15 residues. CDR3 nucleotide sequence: TGTGCCAGCAGTGAAACGGGAACCAGCAATCAGCCCCAGCATTTT. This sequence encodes CASSETGTSNQPQHF.

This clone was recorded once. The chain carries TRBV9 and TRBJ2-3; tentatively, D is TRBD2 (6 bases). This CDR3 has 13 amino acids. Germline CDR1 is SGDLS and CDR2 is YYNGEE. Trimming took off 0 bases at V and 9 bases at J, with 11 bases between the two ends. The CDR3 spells CASSVEVGGTQYF. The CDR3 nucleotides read TGTGCCAGCAGCGTAGAGGTTGGGGGGACGCAGTATTTT.

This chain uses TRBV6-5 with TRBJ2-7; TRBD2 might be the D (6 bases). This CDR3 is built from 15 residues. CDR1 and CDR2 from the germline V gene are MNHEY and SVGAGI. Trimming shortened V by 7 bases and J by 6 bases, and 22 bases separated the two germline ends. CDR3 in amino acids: CASTHRGGADFEQYF. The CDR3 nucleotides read TGTGCCAGCACTCACCGAGGAGGGGCGGACTTCGAGCAGTACTTC.

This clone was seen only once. Here the CDR3 reads CARSNGTGFVDTQYF. CDR3 coding DNA: TGTGCCAGGAGTAACGGGACAGGGTTTGTAGATACGCAGTATTTT. The chain recombines TRBV2 with TRBJ2-3; TRBD1 matches 9 bases. The CDR3 length is 15 residues. Germline V CDR1 and CDR2: SNHLY, FYNNEI. The junction had 12 bases not matched to a gene; V was cut back by 9 bases and J by 5 bases.

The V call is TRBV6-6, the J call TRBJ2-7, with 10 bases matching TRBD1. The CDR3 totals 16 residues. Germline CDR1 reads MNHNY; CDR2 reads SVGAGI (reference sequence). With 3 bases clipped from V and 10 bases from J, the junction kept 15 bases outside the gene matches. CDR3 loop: CASSYLGQGHSTSQYF. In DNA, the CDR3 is TGTGCCAGCAGTTATTTGGGACAGGGGCATTCTACGTCCCAGTACTTC.

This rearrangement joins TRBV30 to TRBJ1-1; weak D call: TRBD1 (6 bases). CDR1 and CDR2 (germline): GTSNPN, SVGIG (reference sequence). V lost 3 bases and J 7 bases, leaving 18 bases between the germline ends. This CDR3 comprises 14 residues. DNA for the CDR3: TGTGCCTGGAGGCCCGGGACAAATAGAGTTGAAGCTTTCTTT. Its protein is CAWRPGTNRVEAFF.

DNA of the CDR3: TGTGCCAGCAGCCCCGGGACAGGGGGCTTTGGCTACACCTTC. Residues: CASSPGTGGFGYTF. This chain connects TRBV6-5 to TRBJ1-2; the match to TRBD1 covers 12 bases. The CDR3 consists of 14 residues. J lost 7 bases, V lost 6 bases, and 6 bases had no gene match. CDR1 MNHEY and CDR2 SVGAGI come from the germline V gene.

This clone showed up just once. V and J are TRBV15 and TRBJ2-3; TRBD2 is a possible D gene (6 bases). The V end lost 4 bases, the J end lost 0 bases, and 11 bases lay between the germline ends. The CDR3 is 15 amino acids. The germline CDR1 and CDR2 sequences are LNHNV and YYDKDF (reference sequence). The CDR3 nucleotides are TGTGCCACCAGCAAACGGGGGTGGAGCACAGATACGCAGTATTTT. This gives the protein CATSKRGWSTDTQYF.

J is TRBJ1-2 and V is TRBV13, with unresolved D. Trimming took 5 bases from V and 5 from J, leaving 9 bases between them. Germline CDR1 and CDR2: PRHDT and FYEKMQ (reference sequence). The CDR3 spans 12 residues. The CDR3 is CASSQGLYGYTF. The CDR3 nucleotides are TGTGCCAGCAGCCAAGGACTGTATGGCTACACCTTC.

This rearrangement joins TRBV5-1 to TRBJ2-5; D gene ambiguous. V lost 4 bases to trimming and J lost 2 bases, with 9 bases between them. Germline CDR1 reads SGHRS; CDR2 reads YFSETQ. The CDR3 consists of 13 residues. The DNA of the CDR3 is TGCGCCAGCAGCCTAATGACACAAGAGACCCAGTACTTC. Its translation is CASSLMTQETQYF.

The chain's CDR3 is CASSLSGASYNEQFF. In nucleotides, the CDR3 is TGTGCCAGCAGCTTAAGCGGGGCCTCCTACAATGAGCAGTTCTTC. This chain connects TRBV7-3 to TRBJ2-1, with D perhaps TRBD2 (6 bases). In germline, CDR1 is SGHTA, CDR2 FQGTGA. V gave up 1 base and J gave up 0 bases, with 7 bases separating them. The CDR3 totals 15 residues.

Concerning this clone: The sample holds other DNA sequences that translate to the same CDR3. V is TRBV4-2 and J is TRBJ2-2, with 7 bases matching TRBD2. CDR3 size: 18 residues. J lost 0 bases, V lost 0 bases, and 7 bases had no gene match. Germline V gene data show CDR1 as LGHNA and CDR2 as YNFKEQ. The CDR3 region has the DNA TGTGCCAGCAGCCAAGAGGGACTGGCGGGGGCGAACACCGGGGAGCTGTTTTTT. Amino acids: CASSQEGLAGANTGELFF.